One sample yielded the 31 T cell receptor beta chains listed below, sequenced in a study of CD8+ T cells in alopecia areata. The sample's treatment: oral pan-JAK inhibitor, 5-10 mg twice daily. Extracted from the samples, RNA was reverse transcribed into cDNA to serve as the sequencing template. Clones were read by immunoSEQ multiplex PCR, and TCRdb kept only the in-frame ones, dropping some. This repertoire shows about 140,000 clones, around half found once; its top ten account for more than 15%. The sequences come from CD8+ T cells sorted from blood, collected at week 4, from a patient treated with tofacitinib. The origin of the receptors is a human donor with alopecia areata.

The sample holds a few counts of this clone. The chain employs TRBV27 and TRBJ1-6; D call uncertain. Germline loops: CDR1 MNHEY, CDR2 SMNVEV (reference sequence). Deletions cut 6 bases from V and 3 bases from J, with 9 bases between. The CDR3 runs to 14 residues. This CDR3 is CASSLYSYNSPLHF. The CDR3 coding sequence is TGTGCCAGCAGCCTATACAGCTATAATTCACCCCTCCACTTT.

The chain joins TRBV21-1 to TRBJ1-2; the table's TRBD1 call for D was not verified on the DNA. TRBV21-1 is classified as a pseudogene. CDR3 length equals 14 residues. This CDR3 is CASSNPPANYGYTF. Written as DNA, the CDR3 is TGTGCCAGCAGCAACCCCCCAGCTAACTATGGCTACACCTTC.

In this sample, this clone turned up a few times. This sequence joins TRBV2 and TRBJ1-2, with 9 positions matching TRBD1. V was clipped by 6 bases and J by 6 bases; unmatched bases: 5. CDR1 SNHLY and CDR2 FYNNEI come from the germline V gene. There are 13 residues in the CDR3. The CDR3 sequence is CASRRTGEHGYTF. The CDR3 DNA reads as TGTGCCAGCAGGCGGACAGGGGAACATGGCTACACCTTC.

This clone was detected a few times. The chain combines TRBV7-9 with TRBJ1-4; tentatively, D is TRBD1 (5 bases). There are 17 residues in the CDR3. V lost 4 bases and J 3 bases, leaving 18 bases between the germline ends. Germline V lookup: CDR1 SEHNR, CDR2 FQNEAQ (reference sequence). CDR3 region: CASSSSMEQASNEKLFF. The DNA for the CDR3 is TGTGCCAGCAGCTCTTCAATGGAACAGGCTTCTAATGAAAAACTGTTTTTT.

For this clone: Additional DNA sequences in this sample encode the identical CDR3. The chain combines TRBV6-5 with TRBJ2-6, with unresolved D. Germline assignment: CDR1 MNHEY and CDR2 SVGAGI. V lost 4 bases and J 2 bases, leaving 0 bases between the germline ends. This CDR3 spans 12 amino acids. The chain's CDR3 is CASSSGANVLTF. Here the CDR3 DNA reads TGTGCCAGCAGTTCTGGGGCCAACGTCCTGACTTTC.

The chain has TRBV4-1 and TRBJ1-1; D is unclear. CDR3 size: 14 residues. In germline, CDR1 is MGHRA, CDR2 YSYEKL. V was pared by 1 base and J by 0 bases, with 6 bases between. The CDR3 region has the DNA TGCGCCAGCAGCCAAGTCGTCATGAACACTGAAGCTTTCTTT. Protein sequence: CASSQVVMNTEAFF.

V gene TRBV10-3 combines with J gene TRBJ1-2; 8 positions match TRBD1. V trimming: 6 bases; J trimming: 8 bases; junction bases outside the gene matches: 11. Germline V lookup: CDR1 ENHRY, CDR2 SYGVKD. The CDR3 is 14 amino acids. CDR3 protein: CAISHMDREEGYTF. DNA of the CDR3: TGTGCCATCAGCCACATGGACAGGGAGGAAGGCTACACCTTC.

The V call is TRBV2, the J call TRBJ1-2; TRBD1 aligns across 9 bases. V was clipped by 8 bases and J by 2 bases; unmatched bases: 3. Germline V gene data show CDR1 as SNHLY and CDR2 as FYNNEI. The CDR3 covers 13 residues. Here the CDR3 reads CASLDRGNYGYTF. The CDR3 coding sequence is TGTGCCAGCCTTGACAGGGGGAACTATGGCTACACCTTC.

This clone was counted only a few times. CDR3 coding DNA: TGTGCCAGCTCACATGACAGCATCGTAGGAACTGAAGCTTTCTTT. Amino acid sequence: CASSHDSIVGTEAFF. The chain uses TRBV18 and TRBJ1-1; possible D gene TRBD1, 5 bases. Germline CDR1 KGHSH, CDR2 LQKENI. The CDR3 runs 15 residues. The germline V and J ends were trimmed by 4 bases and 5 bases, with 17 bases remaining between them.

Here the CDR3 reads CSVDGGDSNQPQHF. The CDR3 DNA reads TGCAGCGTTGACGGGGGAGATAGCAATCAGCCCCAGCATTTT. V and J are TRBV29-1 and TRBJ1-5; TRBD1 might be the D (5 bases). With 3 bases removed from V and 0 bases from J, the gap between germline ends came to 9 bases. Germline CDR1 SQVTM, CDR2 ANQGSEA. CDR3 length: 14 amino acids.

V is TRBV30 and J is TRBJ1-2, with D perhaps matching TRBD1 (6 bases). Trimming shortened V by 1 base and J by 0 bases, and 12 bases separated the two germline ends. There are 15 residues in the CDR3. CDR1 GTSNPN and CDR2 SVGIG come from the germline V gene (reference sequence). CDR3 DNA sequence: TGTGCCTGGAGTGCCTGGACAGAGACTAACTATGGCTACACCTTC. Amino acids: CAWSAWTETNYGYTF.

The chain combines TRBV13 with TRBJ2-2; 8 bases are shared with TRBD2. The length of the CDR3 is 16 residues. CDR1 and CDR2 (germline): PRHDT, FYEKMQ (reference sequence). V dropped 5 bases and J dropped 0; count of bases not matched to a gene: 5. The CDR3 DNA reads TGTGCCAGCAGCCCAAATAGCGGGACGAACACCGGGGAGCTGTTTTTT. Translated: CASSPNSGTNTGELFF. The whole variable domain, filled in from reference TRBV13 and TRBJ2-2, reads AAGVIQSPRHLIKEKRETATLKCYPIPRHDTVYWYQQGPGQDPQFLISFYEKMQSDKGSIPDRFSAQQFSDYHSELNMSSLELGDSALYFCASSPNSGTNTGELFFGEGSRLTVL.

This clone has only one observation. The chain uses TRBV5-4 and TRBJ1-1, with D hard to call. Trimming cost V 3 bases and J 7 bases, with 7 bases left between them. The germline gives CDR1 SGHNT, CDR2 YYREEE (reference sequence). This CDR3 is built from 11 residues. The CDR3 protein is CASSSFDEAFF. DNA for the CDR3: TGTGCCAGCAGCTCCTTTGATGAAGCTTTCTTT.

The V call is TRBV6-6, the J call TRBJ2-1; D might be TRBD2 (6 bases). The CDR3 extends over 14 amino acids. Germline CDR1 and CDR2: MNHNY and SVGAGI (reference sequence). V shed 7 bases and J shed 0 bases, with 10 bases lying between them. CDR3 coding DNA: TGTGCCAGCAACGGGGGACGCTCCTACAATGAGCAGTTCTTC. It yields the protein CASNGGRSYNEQFF.

CDR3 in amino acids: CASSFGTGRDEQYF. CDR3 coding DNA: TGTGCCAGCAGCTTCGGGACAGGGCGGGACGAGCAGTACTTC. V gene TRBV13 combines with J gene TRBJ2-7; 9 positions match TRBD1. Germline assignment: CDR1 PRHDT and CDR2 FYEKMQ (reference sequence). V gave up 3 bases and J gave up 5 bases; unmatched junction bases: 5. The CDR3 runs 14 residues.

The chain combines TRBV30 with TRBJ2-3, with TRBD2 identical over 8 bases. The CDR3 consists of 13 residues. The V and J ends lost 8 bases and 2 bases, in that order; junction bases with no gene match: 6. Germline CDR1 GTSNPN, CDR2 SVGIG (reference sequence). In nucleotides, the CDR3 is TGTGCCGGTAGCGGGGACGACACAGATACGCAGTATTTT. Encoded protein: CAGSGDDTDTQYF.

This clone was seen a handful of times. This chain connects TRBV7-9 to TRBJ2-2, with D possibly matching TRBD2 (5 bases). The V gene lost 0 bases and the J gene lost 6 bases, with 11 bases spanning the gap. There are 15 residues in the CDR3. Germline V CDR1 and CDR2: SEHNR, FQNEAQ (reference sequence). CDR3 DNA sequence: TGTGCCAGCAGCTTAGCGGGCAGGAGGCCCGGGGAGCTGTTTTTT. It specifies CASSLAGRRPGELFF. The whole variable domain, filled in from reference TRBV7-9 and TRBJ2-2, reads DTGVSQNPRHKITKRGQNVTFRCDPISEHNRLYWYRQTLGQGPEFLTYFQNEAQLEKSRLLSDRFSAERPKGSFSTLEIQRTEQGDSAMYLCASSLAGRRPGELFFGEGSRLTVL.

The CDR3 spells CSVLIGAFF. The CDR3 nucleotides are TGCAGCGTTCTCATAGGAGCTTTCTTT. This chain joins TRBV29-1 and TRBJ1-1; D is undetermined. The CDR3 runs to 9 residues. Germline CDR1 and CDR2: SQVTM and ANQGSEA. Trimming cost V 5 bases and J 10 bases, with 8 bases left between them. Full variable domain (outside the CDR3, taken from reference TRBV29-1 and TRBJ1-1): SAVISQKPSRDICQRGTSLTIQCQVDSQVTMMFWYRQQPGQSLTLIATANQGSEATYESGFVIDKFPISRPNLTFSTLTVSNMSPEDSSIYLCSVLIGAFFGQGTRLTVV.

Of note for this clone: Different DNA sequences within this sample yield the same CDR3. This chain joins TRBV7-9 and TRBJ2-1; D gene uncertain. The CDR3 totals 14 residues. Germline CDR1 and CDR2: SEHNR and FQNEAQ (reference sequence). V dropped 4 bases and J dropped 1 base, with 8 bases sitting between them. The CDR3, as DNA: TGTGCCAGCAGCTCGTTGGCGTCCTACAATGAGCAGTTCTTC. Protein sequence: CASSSLASYNEQFF.

CDR3 protein: CASSPNRAPGANVLTF. The CDR3, as DNA: TGTGCCAGCAGCCCTAACAGGGCTCCTGGGGCCAACGTCCTGACTTTC. The chain couples TRBV14 to TRBJ2-6; D is perhaps TRBD1 (6 bases). This CDR3 has 16 amino acids. From germline, CDR1 is SGHDN and CDR2 FVKESK. The ends were cut back, 4 bases at V and 2 bases at J, with 12 bases in the middle.

The chain links TRBV29-1 to TRBJ1-2; a weak D match, TRBD1 (6 bases). Germline V gene lookup returns CDR1 SQVTM and CDR2 ANQGSEA. The CDR3 runs 13 residues. V lost 6 bases to trimming and J lost 1 base, with 12 bases between them. The DNA of the CDR3 is TGCAGCGTGGAGGGGGACCGTAACTATGGCTACACCTTC. This codes for CSVEGDRNYGYTF.

This clone was seen a handful of times. This chain uses TRBV13 with TRBJ2-1; weak D call: TRBD1 (6 bases). The CDR3 sequence is 13 residues long. V was shortened by 3 bases and J by 6 bases, with 9 bases between the two germline ends. CDR1 is PRHDT, CDR2 FYEKMQ, per germline (reference sequence). CDR3 amino acids: CASSLGQPNEQFF. Written as DNA, the CDR3 is TGTGCCAGCAGCTTGGGACAACCCAATGAGCAGTTCTTC.

CDR3 residues: CASSFRENTEAFF. CDR3 nucleotide sequence: TGTGCCAGCAGCTTCAGGGAGAACACTGAAGCTTTCTTT. V and J are TRBV5-6 and TRBJ1-1; tentative D call: TRBD1 (5 bases). V shed 2 bases and J shed 1 base, with 6 bases lying between them. The CDR3 is 13 amino acids. The germline V gene has CDR1 SGHDT and CDR2 YYEEEE.

CDR3 in DNA: TGTGCCAGCAGCTTTGGGGATACGCAGTATTTT. This translates into CASSFGDTQYF. This chain uses TRBV7-9 with TRBJ2-3; D is unresolved. The CDR3 extends over 11 amino acids. The V gene lost 3 bases and the J gene lost 6 bases, with 4 bases spanning the gap. CDR1 and CDR2 (germline): SEHNR, FQNEAQ (reference sequence).

The chain employs TRBV14 and TRBJ2-7; D remains ambiguous. This CDR3 contains 13 residues. Germline-derived CDR1 and CDR2 are SGHDN and FVKESK. Trimming pared 7 bases from V and 0 bases from J, leaving 10 bases between. The CDR3 protein is CASTPDVSYEQYF. The DNA of the CDR3 is TGTGCCAGCACCCCGGACGTCTCCTACGAGCAGTACTTC.

This chain connects TRBV15 to TRBJ1-4; unclear D gene. The germline V gene has CDR1 LNHNV and CDR2 YYDKDF (reference sequence). This CDR3 spans 16 amino acids. With 5 bases removed from V and 8 bases from J, the gap between germline ends came to 21 bases. The CDR3 sequence: CATSPDFAAHPEKLFF. CDR3 coding DNA: TGTGCCACCAGCCCGGATTTTGCTGCCCACCCGGAAAAACTGTTTTTT.

Here the CDR3 DNA reads TGTGCCAGCAGTCAAGAGTCCAGGACTGAAGCTTTCTTT. Encoded protein: CASSQESRTEAFF. The gene calls are TRBV7-9 and TRBJ1-1; D unresolved. V lost 6 bases and J 5 bases, leaving 13 bases between the germline ends. In germline, CDR1 is SEHNR, CDR2 FQNEAQ (reference sequence). The CDR3 is made up of 13 amino acids.

As regards this clone: This same CDR3 is encoded by further DNA sequences in the sample. V gene TRBV5-6 combines with J gene TRBJ2-6; D unclear. The CDR3 spans 15 residues. The germline CDR1 and CDR2 sequences are SGHDT and YYEEEE. V was clipped by 0 bases and J by 0 bases, with 4 bases between them. The DNA of the CDR3 is TGTGCCAGCAGCTTGGGGGTCTCTGGGGCCAACGTCCTGACTTTC. This codes for CASSLGVSGANVLTF.

The chain employs TRBV5-6 and TRBJ1-2; 7 bases line up with TRBD1. Germline assignment: CDR1 SGHDT and CDR2 YYEEEE. The V and J ends lost 2 bases and 4 bases, in that order; junction bases with no gene match: 8. This CDR3 region has 15 residues. CDR3 residues: CASSFAQTGSYGYTF. Written as DNA, the CDR3 is TGTGCCAGCAGCTTTGCCCAGACAGGGAGCTATGGCTACACCTTC.

The V gene is TRBV27, the J gene TRBJ2-7; tentatively, D is TRBD2 (6 bases). The CDR3 is 14 residues long. V lost 2 bases and J lost 2, with 10 bases in between. Germline values: CDR1 MNHEY, CDR2 SMNVEV (reference sequence). CDR3 sequence (DNA): TGTGCCAGCAGTTTAAGGCGGGGTACCTACGAGCAGTACTTC. It yields the protein CASSLRRGTYEQYF.

This clone was observed a handful of times. The chain carries TRBV2 and TRBJ1-1; TRBD1 matches 9 bases. The germline V gene has CDR1 SNHLY and CDR2 FYNNEI. The CDR3 length is 14 residues. The V gene end was trimmed by 4 bases and the J gene end by 5 bases; junction bases not matched to a gene: 5. CDR3 in amino acids: CASSGGQGLTEAFF. Here the CDR3 DNA reads TGTGCCAGCAGTGGTGGACAGGGGTTAACTGAAGCTTTCTTT. Combining the CDR3 with reference TRBV2 and TRBJ1-1 gives the whole variable domain EPEVTQTPSHQVTQMGQEVILRCVPISNHLYFYWYRQILGQKVEFLVSFYNNEISEKSEIFDDQFSVERPDGSNFTLKIRSTKLEDSAMYFCASSGGQGLTEAFFGQGTRLTVV.